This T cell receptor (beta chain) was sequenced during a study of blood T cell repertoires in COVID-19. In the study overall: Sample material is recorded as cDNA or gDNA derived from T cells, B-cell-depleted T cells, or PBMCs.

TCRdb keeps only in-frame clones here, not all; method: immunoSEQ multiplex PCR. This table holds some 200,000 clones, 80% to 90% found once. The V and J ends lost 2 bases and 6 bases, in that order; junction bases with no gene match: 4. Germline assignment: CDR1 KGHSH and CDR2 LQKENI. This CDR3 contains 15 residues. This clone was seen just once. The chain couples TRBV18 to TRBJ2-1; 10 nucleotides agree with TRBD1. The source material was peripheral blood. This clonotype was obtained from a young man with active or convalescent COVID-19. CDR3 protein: CASSPWTGGFNEQFF. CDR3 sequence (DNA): TGTGCCAGCTCACCATGGACAGGGGGTTTCAATGAGCAGTTCTTC.